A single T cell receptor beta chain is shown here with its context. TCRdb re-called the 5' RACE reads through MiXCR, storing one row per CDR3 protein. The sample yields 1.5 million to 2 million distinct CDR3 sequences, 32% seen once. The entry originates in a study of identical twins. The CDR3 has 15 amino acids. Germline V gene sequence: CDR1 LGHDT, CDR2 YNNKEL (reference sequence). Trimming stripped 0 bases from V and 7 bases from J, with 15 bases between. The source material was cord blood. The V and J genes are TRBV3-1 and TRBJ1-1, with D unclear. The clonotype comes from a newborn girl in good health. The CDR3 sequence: CASSQDGGSGFEAFF. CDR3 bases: TGTGCCAGCAGCCAAGACGGCGGCTCGGGATTTGAAGCTTTCTTT.